This paragraph covers one TCR beta chain sequence. Other DNA sequences in the same sample also yield this CDR3. These data are taken from a study of blood T cell repertoires in COVID-19. Study-wide background: PBMCs, B-cell-depleted T cells, or T cells provided the cDNA or gDNA that made up the material.

From germline, CDR1 is KGHSH and CDR2 LQKENI. With V trimmed by 3 bases and J by 4 bases, 1 base remained unmatched. There are 13 residues in the CDR3. The repertoire was sequenced with immunoSEQ multiplex PCR; TCRdb's copy has only in-frame clones and lacks some. This table has 200,000 to 300,000 clones, 87% appearing once. The receptor comes from a man aged 60 to 69 who had recovered from COVID-19. Sequencing used peripheral blood. The V and J genes are TRBV18 and TRBJ1-2; 8 bases map to TRBD1. The DNA for the CDR3 is TGTGCCAGCTCACCTGACAGGGGCTATGGCTACACCTTC. Residues: CASSPDRGYGYTF. Using reference TRBV18 and TRBJ1-2 for the parts outside the CDR3, the full variable domain is NAGVMQNPRHLVRRRGQEARLRCSPMKGHSHVYWYRQLPEEGLKFMVYLQKENIIDESGMPKERFSAEFPKEGPSILRIQQVVRGDSAAYFCASSPDRGYGYTFGSGTRLTVV.